The rows below give T cell receptor beta chains drawn from one sample of a study of T-cell memory formation after mild COVID-19. One entry per CDR3 protein results from TCRdb running MiXCR on the 5' RACE reads. The table shows about 140,000 distinct CDR3 sequences, with around 15% occurring only once. The material sequenced was PBMCs or a T cell subset sorted from them (not recorded which). The receptor source for this set is an adult woman who had mild COVID-19 (a few samples of this study predate the infection). Cell type and time point are not known. Each CDR3 is given with its conserved first and last residue. Each record gives: clone size, J gene, V gene, D gene, CDR3 protein, CDR3 DNA. A D gene is named only where the DNA matches it firmly. For some rows the clone size is stated as once, few or many, or as a class when expanded; others skip it.

>-|TRBJ1-2|TRBV14|TRBD1
CASSQWGQGALDYGYTF
TGTGCCAGCAGCCAATGGGGCCAGGGGGCTCTTGACTATGGCTACACCTTC
>-|TRBJ2-1|TRBV4-1|TRBD1
CASSQITGTASYNEQFF
TGCGCCAGCAGCCAAATCACCGGGACAGCTTCCTACAATGAGCAGTTCTTC
>-|TRBJ2-2|TRBV25-1|-
CASSDHRRTNTGELFF
TGTGCCAGCAGTGACCACCGACGGACGAACACCGGGGAGCTGTTTTTT
>many|TRBJ1-1|TRBV7-3|-
CASSPSGPTMNTEAFF
TGTGCCAGCAGCCCATCGGGACCGACAATGAACACTGAAGCTTTCTTT
>few|TRBJ2-3|TRBV7-9|-
CASSFPLSVTDTQYF
TGTGCCAGCAGCTTCCCGTTGTCAGTCACAGATACGCAGTATTTT
>-|TRBJ2-3|TRBV4-3|-
CASSSGREPDTQYF
TGCGCCAGCAGCTCGGGACGGGAGCCAGATACGCAGTATTTT
>-|TRBJ2-3|TRBV24-1|TRBD2
CATSELREEATDTQYF
TGTGCCACCAGTGAATTACGGGAGGAGGCTACAGATACGCAGTATTTT
>few|TRBJ2-2|TRBV9|TRBD1
CASSSVRQGRNTGELFF
TGTGCCAGCAGCTCAGTCCGACAGGGCCGGAACACCGGGGAGCTGTTTTTT
>few|TRBJ1-1|TRBV4-1|TRBD1
CASSQDRQGQNTEAFF
TGCGCCAGCAGCCAAGATCGACAGGGGCAAAATACTGAAGCTTTCTTT
>-|TRBJ2-3|TRBV20-1|TRBD1
CSALTGTGADTQYF
TGCAGTGCTTTAACCGGGACAGGGGCGGATACGCAGTATTTT
>-|TRBJ1-4|TRBV6-2/TRBV6-3|TRBD1
CASSYFSGQYNEKLFF
TGTGCCAGCAGTTACTTCTCGGGACAGTATAATGAAAAACTGTTTTTT
>-|TRBJ2-3|TRBV4-1|-
CASSQDVGPVRTDTQYF
TGCGCCAGCAGCCAAGATGTGGGGCCGGTTAGGACAGATACGCAGTATTTT
>-|TRBJ2-7|TRBV10-3|-
CAISEDTRSLYEQYF
TGTGCCATCAGTGAAGACACCCGATCCCTCTACGAGCAGTACTTC
>few|TRBJ2-1|TRBV29-1|-
CSVGQQQFF
TGCAGCGTTGGACAGCAGCAGTTCTTC
>-|TRBJ1-3|TRBV12-3/TRBV12-4|-
CASRVLEPIYF
TGTGCCAGCAGGGTTCTGGAGCCCATATATTTT
>few|TRBJ2-3|TRBV2|TRBD2
CASSGTSGPPTDTQYF
TGTGCCAGCAGTGGTACTAGCGGTCCCCCCACAGATACGCAGTATTTT
>few|TRBJ1-5|TRBV5-1|-
CASSLGVGGDQPQHF
TGCGCCAGCAGCTTGGGCGTTGGTGGGGATCAGCCCCAGCATTTT
>-|TRBJ2-2|TRBV12-3/TRBV12-4|-
CASSLGTYGLGELFF
TGTGCCAGCAGTTTAGGAACCTACGGTCTCGGGGAGCTGTTTTTT
>-|TRBJ2-1|TRBV2|-
CASRGLVSLDEQFF
TGTGCCAGCAGAGGATTAGTGTCTCTCGATGAGCAGTTCTTC
>few|TRBJ1-4|TRBV14|-
CASSQSISSYGIHGEKLFF
TGTGCCAGCAGCCAATCTATCAGCAGCTACGGGATCCACGGCGAAAAACTGTTTTTT
>many|TRBJ2-3|TRBV4-1|-
CASSQDDAGLWDTQYF
TGCGCCAGCAGCCAAGATGATGCAGGTTTGTGGGATACGCAGTATTTT
>-|TRBJ2-7|TRBV7-9|-
CASSSIYEQYF
TGTGCCAGCAGTTCAATATACGAGCAGTACTTC
>few|TRBJ1-2|TRBV7-6|TRBD1
CASSPRTGGYGYTF
TGTGCCAGCAGCCCGCGGACAGGGGGCTATGGCTACACCTTC
>many|TRBJ2-1|TRBV7-2|-
CASSSTPTGRNNEQFF
TGTGCCAGCAGCTCGACCCCAACTGGACGGAACAATGAGCAGTTCTTC
>few|TRBJ1-2|TRBV7-2|-
CASSFSRGYGYTF
TGTGCCAGCAGCTTCTCCAGGGGATATGGCTACACCTTC
>-|TRBJ1-6|TRBV7-9|-
CASSLGAGLSNSPLHF
TGTGCCAGCAGCTTAGGGGCAGGGCTGTCAAATTCACCCCTCCACTTT
>-|TRBJ2-1|TRBV19|-
CASRPIGVGLYNEQFF
TGTGCCAGTAGGCCCATCGGGGTGGGTCTCTACAATGAGCAGTTCTTC
>-|TRBJ1-1|TRBV6-5|-
CASSYGQGTEAFF
TGTGCCAGCAGTTACGGCCAGGGTACTGAAGCTTTCTTT
>few|TRBJ2-6|TRBV11-2|-
CASSLNIGASSGANVLTF
TGTGCCAGCAGCTTAAATATAGGGGCCTCCTCTGGGGCCAACGTCCTGACTTTC
>-|TRBJ1-1|TRBV20-1|-
CSARDYQGTEAFF
TGCAGTGCTAGAGATTACCAGGGCACTGAAGCTTTCTTT
>few|TRBJ2-3|TRBV13|-
CASSVTPQRDTQYF
TGTGCCAGCAGCGTGACTCCGCAACGAGATACGCAGTATTTT
>few|TRBJ2-7|TRBV29-1|-
CSVEPSTGEQYF
TGCAGCGTTGAACCTAGCACGGGTGAGCAGTACTTC
>-|TRBJ1-1|TRBV12-3/TRBV12-4|-
CASSLGPGPVSEAFF
TGTGCCAGCTCACTGGGGCCGGGACCCGTATCGGAAGCTTTCTTT
>few|TRBJ2-2|TRBV10-3|-
CAISEGGPANTGELFF
TGTGCCATCAGTGAGGGCGGCCCCGCGAACACCGGGGAGCTGTTTTTT
>many|TRBJ2-3|TRBV7-9|TRBD2
CASSFRTSGDVTDTQYF
TGTGCCAGCAGCTTCCGTACTAGCGGGGACGTTACAGATACGCAGTATTTT
>few|TRBJ2-1|TRBV4-2|TRBD2
CASSRGLAPEQFF
TGTGCCAGCAGCCGAGGACTAGCTCCAGAGCAGTTCTTC
>few|TRBJ2-5|TRBV14|-
CASSPEGEWETQYF
TGTGCCAGCAGCCCCGAAGGGGAGTGGGAGACCCAGTACTTC
>-|TRBJ2-1|TRBV7-9|TRBD2
CASSLAGGLAHNEQFF
TGTGCCAGCAGCTTAGCCGGGGGACTAGCCCACAATGAGCAGTTCTTC
>-|TRBJ2-7|TRBV30|-
CAWSGDIYEQYF
TGTGCCTGGAGTGGGGATATTTACGAGCAGTACTTC
>few|TRBJ2-7|TRBV5-4|TRBD1
CASSPGTGASYEQYF
TGTGCCAGCAGCCCCGGGACAGGCGCTTCCTACGAGCAGTACTTC
>-|TRBJ2-5|TRBV27|TRBD2
CASSPIAGGKTQYF
TGTGCCAGCAGCCCAATAGCGGGAGGAAAGACCCAGTACTTC
>-|TRBJ1-6|TRBV7-6|-
CASSSSSYNSPLHF
TGTGCCAGCAGCTCGAGCTCCTATAATTCACCCCTCCACTTT
>-|TRBJ2-7|TRBV5-1|-
CASSLAGNEQYF
TGCGCCAGCAGCTTGGCCGGGAACGAGCAGTACTTC
>few|TRBJ1-1|TRBV5-5|-
CASSLDNRPMNTEAFF
TGTGCCAGCAGCTTGGATAACCGGCCCATGAACACTGAAGCTTTCTTT
>-|TRBJ2-5|TRBV6-5|-
CASSYYRGRQETQYF
TGTGCCAGCAGTTACTACCGGGGGAGACAAGAGACCCAGTACTTC